This paragraph reports one T cell receptor (beta chain). The antigen is unknown. TCR beta VDJ and CDR3 profiles were obtained from a genomic DNA template. From the reads, TCRdb called clonotypes with MiXCR, one entry per CDR3 protein. The sample records 180,000 or so distinct CDR3 sequences, 40% to 50% being singletons. The sample belongs to a study of CD8+CD57+ T cells in acquired aplastic anemia. Study-wide context: Sorted CD4+ and CD8+ cells yielded DNA averaging about 2.9 ug. Whole-study results and caveats: Between patients and controls, CD8+ Simpson's diversity did not vary significantly. Both patients and controls carried the same twenty-nine CD8+ CDR3 sequences.

Germline CDR1 is SNHLY and CDR2 is FYNNEI. The CDR3 is 17 amino acids. J lost 0 bases, V lost 7 bases, and 10 bases had no gene match. The chain couples TRBV2 to TRBJ1-3; 9 bases align to TRBD1. The sequence was collected from a human donor in good health. Material: sorted CD4+, CD8+, or CD8+CD57+ T cells (not recorded which) from PBMCs. The CDR3, as DNA: TGTGCCAGCAACCCGGGACAGGGAAGAAACTCTGGAAACACCATATATTTT. Translated, it gives CASNPGQGRNSGNTIYF.